This T cell receptor (beta chain) was documented in a study of T cell responses to AZD1222 COVID-19 vaccine. Study observations and caveats: Clonal diversity was possibly underestimated, and white British individuals and females predominated among donors.

For this clone: No antigen is known for it.

Sequencing was performed with immunoSEQ multiplex PCR; in TCRdb, only in-frame clones are kept and a portion is missing. The table includes roughly 150,000 clones, around 91% detected once. The length of the CDR3 is 16 residues. J gave up 7 bases and V 2 bases, and 8 bases lay outside the gene matches. Germline V CDR1 and CDR2: SGHTA, FQGNSA. The material was peripheral blood, obtained 28 days after the second AZD1222 dose. The chain uses TRBV7-2 and TRBJ1-5, with TRBD1 matching 10 bases. This clonotype originated in an adult who received the AZD1222 COVID-19 vaccine. CDR3 residues: CASSLMGQGMKQPQHF. The DNA for the CDR3 is TGTGCCAGCAGCTTAATGGGACAGGGGATGAAGCAGCCCCAGCATTTT.